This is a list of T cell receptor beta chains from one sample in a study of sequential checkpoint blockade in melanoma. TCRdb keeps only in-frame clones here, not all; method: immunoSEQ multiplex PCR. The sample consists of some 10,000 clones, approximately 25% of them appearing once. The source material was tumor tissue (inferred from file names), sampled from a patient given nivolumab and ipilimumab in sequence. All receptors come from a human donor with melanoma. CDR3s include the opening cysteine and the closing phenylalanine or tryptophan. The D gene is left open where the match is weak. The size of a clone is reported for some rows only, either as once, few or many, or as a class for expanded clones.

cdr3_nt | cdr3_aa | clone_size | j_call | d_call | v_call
TGCGCCAGCAGCTCCACTGGACAGGGAACACCTGGGGCCAACGTCCTGACTTTC | CASSSTGQGTPGANVLTF | . | TRBJ2-6 | TRBD1 | TRBV5-1
TGTGCCAGCAGTTACCTCCGGGGAGCATTCTACAATGAGCAGTTCTTC | CASSYLRGAFYNEQFF | . | TRBJ2-1 | . | TRBV6-8
TGTGCCTGGAGTGTACAGGGGCCCCCTCTTTACAATGAGCAGTTCTTC | CAWSVQGPPLYNEQFF | . | TRBJ2-1 | TRBD1 | TRBV30
TGTGCCAGCAGCTGGCGGGAGGGGGTGACAGATACGCAGTATTTT | CASSWREGVTDTQYF | few | TRBJ2-3 | TRBD2 | TRBV11-3
TGTGCCAGCACCGCGACTAGCGGGAGCCACAATGAGCAGTTCTTC | CASTATSGSHNEQFF | . | TRBJ2-1 | TRBD2 | TRBV28
TGTGCCAGCAGTTACGGAGGGGGCGGCGGTGAAAAACTGTTTTTT | CASSYGGGGGEKLFF | few | TRBJ1-4 | TRBD1 | TRBV6-8
TGTGCCAGTGCCCCTGGGGACAGGGGATGGGAGCTGTTTTTT | CASAPGDRGWELFF | . | TRBJ2-2 | . | TRBV12-2
TGCGCCAGCAGCCAATTTATAGCGGAACCCTACAATGAGCAGTTCTTC | CASSQFIAEPYNEQFF | . | TRBJ2-1 | . | TRBV4-1
TGTGCCAGCAGCTTGGAACCCACTAGCACAGATACGCAGTATTTT | CASSLEPTSTDTQYF | few | TRBJ2-3 | . | TRBV11-3
TGTGCCAGCAGCTTCCCGGGACAGGGCCAGTACGAGCAGTACTTC | CASSFPGQGQYEQYF | many | TRBJ2-7 | TRBD1 | TRBV11-3
TGTGCCAGCAGCTTGAAACTAGCGGGAGACAATGAGCAGTTCTTC | CASSLKLAGDNEQFF | few | TRBJ2-1 | TRBD2 | TRBV11-3
TGTGCCAGCTCACCGGGACAGGGGGCGCGTGAGACCCAGTACTTC | CASSPGQGARETQYF | . | TRBJ2-5 | TRBD1 | TRBV18
TGCAGCGTTACGGGAGGGTACTACAATGAGCAGTTCTTC | CSVTGGYYNEQFF | large | TRBJ2-1 | TRBD2 | TRBV29-1
TGTGCCTGGAGTGTACGCCAGGTTCAAGAGACCCAGTACTTC | CAWSVRQVQETQYF | . | TRBJ2-5 | . | TRBV30
TGTGCCAGCAGCGCCTCCGAAGGGGCTAGCGGGAACAATGAGCAGTTCTTC | CASSASEGASGNNEQFF | many | TRBJ2-1 | TRBD2 | TRBV9
TGTGCCAGCAGCCTAGACCTCTTGTATTCACCCCTCCACTTT | CASSLDLLYSPLHF | . | TRBJ1-6 | . | TRBV11-3
TGTGCCAGCAGCTCCCGGGGGAGTGGTGGAGAGACCCAGTACTTC | CASSSRGSGGETQYF | many | TRBJ2-5 | . | TRBV11-3
TGTGCCAGCAGGGCCACAGCGGGACCTACGACGCAGTACTTC | CASRATAGPTTQYF | . | TRBJ2-7 | TRBD2 | TRBV6-8
TGTGCCAGCAGTTACTCTAGCTGGGGGGAGACCCAGTACTTC | CASSYSSWGETQYF | few | TRBJ2-5 | . | TRBV6-8
TGTGCCAGCAGCTTGGTGGGGGGAGATTTGTACAATGAGCAGTTCTTC | CASSLVGGDLYNEQFF | medium-sized | TRBJ2-1 | . | TRBV11-3
TGTGCCAGCAGTTACTCTGGGACAGGAATAAGTGGGGCCAACGTCCTGACTTTC | CASSYSGTGISGANVLTF | . | TRBJ2-6 | TRBD1 | TRBV6-8
TGTGCTAGCAGCCCCAACAGGGGGCAAGAGACCCAGTACTTC | CASSPNRGQETQYF | . | TRBJ2-5 | TRBD1 | TRBV11-3
TGTGCCAGCAGTTACTCGGTGACAGGCGTCAATCAGCCCCAGCATTTT | CASSYSVTGVNQPQHF | few | TRBJ1-5 | . | TRBV6-8
TGTGCCAGCAGCCTCCAGGGGGGTACCGGGGAGCTGTTTTTT | CASSLQGGTGELFF | few | TRBJ2-2 | . | TRBV6-8
TGCGCCAGCAGCTTGATCGGCGAGTGGGGCTCTGGAAACACCATATATTTT | CASSLIGEWGSGNTIYF | few | TRBJ1-3 | . | TRBV5-1
TGTGCCAGCAGTTTGACTACAGGGGTCGGCACTGAAGCTTTCTTT | CASSLTTGVGTEAFF | few | TRBJ1-1 | TRBD1 | TRBV9
TGCGCCAGCAGCACAAGATGGGGACTAGCGGACGACAATGAGCAGTTCTTC | CASSTRWGLADDNEQFF | few | TRBJ2-1 | TRBD2 | TRBV5-1
TGCAGCGTTGAAGGTCGAGTAGCGGGAAATGAGCAGTTCTTC | CSVEGRVAGNEQFF | once | TRBJ2-1 | TRBD2 | TRBV29-1
TGTGCCAGTAGTATATATCGAAGTGAAGCTTTCTTT | CASSIYRSEAFF | . | TRBJ1-1 | . | TRBV19
TGTGCCAGCAGCTTAGGGGACCCCTACTACTCACCCCTCCACTTT | CASSLGDPYYSPLHF | many | TRBJ1-6 | . | TRBV11-3
TGTGCCAGCAGTTACGGGCTAGCGGGAGAGTCAGAGACCCAGTACTTC | CASSYGLAGESETQYF | . | TRBJ2-5 | TRBD2 | TRBV6-8
TGTGCCTGGAGTCCTGAGCGGGAGAACTACAATGAGCAGTTCTTC | CAWSPERENYNEQFF | . | TRBJ2-1 | TRBD2 | TRBV30
TGCGCCAGCAGCCATCAAGGGAGGGGTTTGACTAATGAAAAACTGTTTTTT | CASSHQGRGLTNEKLFF | few | TRBJ1-4 | . | TRBV4-1
TGTGCCTGGAGTGTAAAGGGTGGGCAGCCCCAGCATTTT | CAWSVKGGQPQHF | . | TRBJ1-5 | . | TRBV30
TGTGCCTGGAGTGAAGGTCTAGCGGGAATTTTCGAGCAGTACTTC | CAWSEGLAGIFEQYF | few | TRBJ2-7 | TRBD2 | TRBV30
TGCGCCAGCAGCCAAGATGGTCCAGGAGTCTATGGCTACACCTTC | CASSQDGPGVYGYTF | few | TRBJ1-2 | . | TRBV4-1
TGTGCCAGCAGGGATCCGGGACAGGGGGCGTTCGGCTACACCTTC | CASRDPGQGAFGYTF | medium-sized | TRBJ1-2 | TRBD1 | TRBV6-8
TGTGCCAGCAGTTACTTTAGCAATCAGCCCCAGCATTTT | CASSYFSNQPQHF | medium-sized | TRBJ1-5 | . | TRBV6-8
TGTGCCATCGGGGGGACAGGGCTTAACACTGAAGCTTTCTTT | CAIGGTGLNTEAFF | few | TRBJ1-1 | TRBD1 | TRBV6-7
TGTGCCAGCAGCGCCGCCGCGGGCAGGGGTGGAAACACCATATATTTT | CASSAAAGRGGNTIYF | . | TRBJ1-3 | . | TRBV9
TGTGCCAGCAGCTTACAGAAACTCTCTGGAAACACCATATATTTT | CASSLQKLSGNTIYF | few | TRBJ1-3 | . | TRBV11-3
TGTGCCAGCACTTCCCCCGCCGGGGGCAACACCGGGGAGCTGTTTTTT | CASTSPAGGNTGELFF | . | TRBJ2-2 | . | TRBV28
TGCGCCAGCAGTCTAGCGGGAGTGGGGGATACGCAGTATTTT | CASSLAGVGDTQYF | few | TRBJ2-3 | TRBD2 | TRBV5-1
TGTGCCAGCAGTTTAAAACTGACAGGGTACTATGGCTACACCTTC | CASSLKLTGYYGYTF | . | TRBJ1-2 | TRBD1 | TRBV28
TGCGCCAGCAGCAGGGGACAGGGTGGGGGGACTGAAGCTTTCTTT | CASSRGQGGGTEAFF | few | TRBJ1-1 | TRBD1 | TRBV5-1
TGTGCCTGGAGTGTTGAAAGGGCTCTCATTCAGTACTTC | CAWSVERALIQYF | once | TRBJ2-4 | . | TRBV30
TGTGCCAGCAGTCTACAGGGGAGCAATCAGCCCCAGCATTTT | CASSLQGSNQPQHF | many | TRBJ1-5 | TRBD1 | TRBV6-8
TGCGCCAGCAAAAAGGACAGAGCCCAGGCCAACGTCCTGACTTTC | CASKKDRAQANVLTF | . | TRBJ2-6 | . | TRBV10-2